The present T cell receptor (beta chain) was sequenced within a study of neurological immune-mediated disorders. Study outcomes and limitations: There were no CDR3 amino acid sequences shared by expanded clones across subjects, a result suggesting private repertoires in all groups.

This clonotype was detected many times. Its antigen is undetermined. One entry per CDR3 protein, called by TCRdb with MiXCR from the 5' RACE reads. The sample consists of about 59,000 distinct CDR3 sequences, around 24% of them appearing once. Indicated time point: technical triplicate 2. With V trimmed by 0 bases and J by 2 bases, 15 bases remained unmatched. Germline CDR1 and CDR2: LNHNV and YYDKDF (reference sequence). The CDR3 spans 19 residues. The sequencing sample was made of PBMCs. The clonotype originates from a man between 60 and 75 years old with HTLV-1-associated myelopathy (HAM/TSP). The rearrangement uses TRBV15 and TRBJ1-2; 7 positions match TRBD1. This CDR3 reads CATSRDSWQGVLSNYGYTF. The CDR3 DNA reads TGTGCCACCAGCAGAGATTCATGGCAGGGGGTTTTGTCGAACTATGGCTACACCTTC.